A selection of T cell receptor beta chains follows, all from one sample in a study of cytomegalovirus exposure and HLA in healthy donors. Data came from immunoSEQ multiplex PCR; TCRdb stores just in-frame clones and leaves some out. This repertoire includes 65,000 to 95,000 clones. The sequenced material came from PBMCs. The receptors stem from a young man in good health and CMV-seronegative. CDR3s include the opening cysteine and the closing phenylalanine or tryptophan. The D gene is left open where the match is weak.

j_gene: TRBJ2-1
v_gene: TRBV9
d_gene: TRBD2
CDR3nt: TGTGCCAGCAGCGTCCCACTAGCGGGGGGACCTTCTCGGGAGCAGTTCTTC
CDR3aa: CASSVPLAGGPSREQFF

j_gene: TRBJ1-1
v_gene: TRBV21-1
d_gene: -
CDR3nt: TGTGCCAGCAGCAAATCTATGTGGGCAGGGGAGATGAGCACTGAAGCTTTCTTT
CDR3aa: CASSKSMWAGEMSTEAFF

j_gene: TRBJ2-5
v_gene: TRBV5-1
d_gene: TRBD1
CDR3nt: TGCGCCAGCAGCTTGCGGGGGACAGGGATGGAGACCCAGTACTTC
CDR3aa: CASSLRGTGMETQYF

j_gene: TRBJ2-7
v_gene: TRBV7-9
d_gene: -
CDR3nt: TGTGCCAGCAGCTTAGGACAGAGCACCTACGAGCAGTACTTC
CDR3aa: CASSLGQSTYEQYF

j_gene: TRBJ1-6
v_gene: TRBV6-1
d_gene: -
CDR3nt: TGTGCCAGCAGTGAATGGAGCTCCTATAATTCACCCCTCCACTTT
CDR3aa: CASSEWSSYNSPLHF

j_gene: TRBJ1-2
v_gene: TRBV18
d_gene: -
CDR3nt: TGTGCCAGCTCACCGAGGGAAGATGGCTACACCTTC
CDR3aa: CASSPREDGYTF

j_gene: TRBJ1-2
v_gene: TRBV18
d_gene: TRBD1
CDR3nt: TGTGCCAGCTCGCCCCGTTGGACAGGGGAGGTCACCTTC
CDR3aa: CASSPRWTGEVTF

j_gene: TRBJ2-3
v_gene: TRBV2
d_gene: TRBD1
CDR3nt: TGTGCCAGCGGGGGACAGGGGGCTTTGGATACGCAGTATTTT
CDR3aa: CASGGQGALDTQYF

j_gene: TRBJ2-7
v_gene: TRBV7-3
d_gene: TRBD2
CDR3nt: TGTGCCAGCAGCTTAAAAGGCCTAGCGGGCTACGAGCAGTACTTC
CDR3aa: CASSLKGLAGYEQYF

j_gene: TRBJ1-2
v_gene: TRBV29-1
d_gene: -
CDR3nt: TGCAGCGTTGGCCGTGATCAGGATAACTATGGCTACACCTTC
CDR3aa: CSVGRDQDNYGYTF

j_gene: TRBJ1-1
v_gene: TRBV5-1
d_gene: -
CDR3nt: TGCGCCAGCAGCTTGTGGGGGGGGGATTGGGGTACGAACACTGAAGCTTTCTTT
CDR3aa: CASSLWGGDWGTNTEAFF

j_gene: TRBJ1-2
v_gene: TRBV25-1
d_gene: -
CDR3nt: TGTGCCAGCAGTGACCTGAGACTTGATGCGGGCTACACCTTC
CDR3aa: CASSDLRLDAGYTF

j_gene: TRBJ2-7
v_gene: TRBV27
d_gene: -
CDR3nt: TGTGCCAGCAGTTTTCAGGGTTACGAGCAGTACTTC
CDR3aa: CASSFQGYEQYF

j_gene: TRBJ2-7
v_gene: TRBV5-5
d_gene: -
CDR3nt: TGTGCCAGCAGTTTGGGGGCGCGGGCCTACGAGCAGTACTTC
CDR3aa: CASSLGARAYEQYF

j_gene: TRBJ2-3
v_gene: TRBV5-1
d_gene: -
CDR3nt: TGCGCCAGCAGCCCTCAGGTCAGCACAGATACGCAGTATTTT
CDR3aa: CASSPQVSTDTQYF

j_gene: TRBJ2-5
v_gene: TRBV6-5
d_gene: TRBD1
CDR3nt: TGTGCCAGCAGTTACTCAAACAGGGGCGGGGAGACCCAGTACTTC
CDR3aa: CASSYSNRGGETQYF

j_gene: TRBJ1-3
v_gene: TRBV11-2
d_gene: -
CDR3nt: TGTGCCAGCAGCCTCAGCCTTAGACGGAGCTCTGGAAACACCATATATTTT
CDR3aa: CASSLSLRRSSGNTIYF

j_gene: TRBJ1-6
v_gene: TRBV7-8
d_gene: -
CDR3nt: TGTGCCAGCAGCTTAGCGCTTGCCGGGAATTCACCCCTCCACTTT
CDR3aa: CASSLALAGNSPLHF

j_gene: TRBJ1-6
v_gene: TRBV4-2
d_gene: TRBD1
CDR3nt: TGTGCCAGCAGCCAACTGGACAGGACGAATTCACCCCTCCACTTT
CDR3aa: CASSQLDRTNSPLHF

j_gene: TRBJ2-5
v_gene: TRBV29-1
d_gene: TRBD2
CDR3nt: TGCAGCGCCCCCCGGGCGGGAGGGGGTCAAGAGACCCAGTACTTC
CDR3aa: CSAPRAGGGQETQYF

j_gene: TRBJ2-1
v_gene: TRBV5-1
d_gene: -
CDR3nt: TGCGCCAGCAGCTTATTAGAGGGGGTCTCTGAGCAGTTCTTC
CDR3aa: CASSLLEGVSEQFF

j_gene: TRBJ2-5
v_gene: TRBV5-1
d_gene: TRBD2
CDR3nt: TGCGCCAGCAGGTCGAGCGGGGGAGGAGAGACCCAGTACTTC
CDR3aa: CASRSSGGGETQYF

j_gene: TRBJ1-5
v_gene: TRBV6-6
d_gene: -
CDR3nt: TGTGCCAGCAGTACACAGCTATATCAGCCCCAGCATTTT
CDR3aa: CASSTQLYQPQHF

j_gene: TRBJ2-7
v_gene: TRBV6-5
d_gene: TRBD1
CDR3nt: TGTGCCAGCAGTTACGAGACAGGGCCCTACGAGCAGTACTTC
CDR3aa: CASSYETGPYEQYF

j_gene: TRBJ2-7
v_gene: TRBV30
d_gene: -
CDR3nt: TGTGCCTGGAGTACAGGGCTCAACGAGCAGTACTTC
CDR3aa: CAWSTGLNEQYF

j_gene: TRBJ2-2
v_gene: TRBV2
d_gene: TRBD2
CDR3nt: TGTGCCAGCAGTGAAGAGGCTAGCGGGAAATACACCGGGGAGCTGTTTTTT
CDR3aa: CASSEEASGKYTGELFF

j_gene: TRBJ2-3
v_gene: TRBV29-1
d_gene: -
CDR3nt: TGCAGCGCAGTTCGGGGTACAGATACGCAGTATTTT
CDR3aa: CSAVRGTDTQYF

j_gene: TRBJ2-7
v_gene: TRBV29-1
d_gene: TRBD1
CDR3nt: TGCAGCGTCGCAGGACAGGGAAACTACGAGCAGTACTTC
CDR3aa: CSVAGQGNYEQYF

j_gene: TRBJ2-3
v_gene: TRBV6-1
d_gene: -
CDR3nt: TGTGCCAGCAACGGTGTCAGGGCCCAAGGGGATACGCAGTATTTT
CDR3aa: CASNGVRAQGDTQYF

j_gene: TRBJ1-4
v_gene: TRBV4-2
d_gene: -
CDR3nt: TGTGCCAGCAGCCCGAGGGTACAGATTAATGAAAAACTGTTTTTT
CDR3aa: CASSPRVQINEKLFF

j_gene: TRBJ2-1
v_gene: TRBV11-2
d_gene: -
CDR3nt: TGTGCCAGCAGCCCCAGCGGGTTTTTCTACAATGAGCAGTTCTTC
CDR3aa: CASSPSGFFYNEQFF

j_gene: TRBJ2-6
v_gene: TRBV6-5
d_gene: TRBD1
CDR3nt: TGTGCCAGCAGGCGACAGGGATCTGGGGCCAACGTCCTGACTTTC
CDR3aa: CASRRQGSGANVLTF

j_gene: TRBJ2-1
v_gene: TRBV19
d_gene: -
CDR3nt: TGTGCCAGTAGTACCCAGCAGGGCCACAATGAGCAGTTCTTC
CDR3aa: CASSTQQGHNEQFF

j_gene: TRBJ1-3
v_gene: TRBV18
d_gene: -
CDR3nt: TGTGCCAGCTGTCCGTCAGGGCGTGATGGAAACACCATATATTTT
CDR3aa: CASCPSGRDGNTIYF

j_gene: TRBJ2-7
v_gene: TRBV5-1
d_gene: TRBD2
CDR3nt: TGCGCCAGCAGCCAAACAAGGACTAGCGACAACTCCTACGAGCAGTACTTC
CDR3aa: CASSQTRTSDNSYEQYF

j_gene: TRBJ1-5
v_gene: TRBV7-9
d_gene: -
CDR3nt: TGTGCCAGCAGTCGCGACGGGAGGCTTAATCAGCCCCAGCATTTT
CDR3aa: CASSRDGRLNQPQHF

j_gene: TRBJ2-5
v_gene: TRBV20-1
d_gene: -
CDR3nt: TGCAGTGCTAGAGCTCGTGAGACCCAGTACTTC
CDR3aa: CSARARETQYF

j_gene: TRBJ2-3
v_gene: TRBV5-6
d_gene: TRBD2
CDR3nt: TGTGCCAGCAGCTTGGTTCTAGCGGCCGACACAGATACGCAGTATTTT
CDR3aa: CASSLVLAADTDTQYF

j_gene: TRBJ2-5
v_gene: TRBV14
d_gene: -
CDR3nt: TGTGCCAGCAGCCCCCCCGACAGGCTGGAGACCCAGTACTTC
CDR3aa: CASSPPDRLETQYF

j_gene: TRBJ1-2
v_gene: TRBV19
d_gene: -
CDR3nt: TGTGCCAGTAGTATCCGCAGACAGCTTTATGGCTACACCTTC
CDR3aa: CASSIRRQLYGYTF

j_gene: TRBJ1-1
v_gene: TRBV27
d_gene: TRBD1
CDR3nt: TGTGCCAGCAGTTGGGACAGGGGTCTCAACACTGAAGCTTTCTTT
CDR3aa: CASSWDRGLNTEAFF

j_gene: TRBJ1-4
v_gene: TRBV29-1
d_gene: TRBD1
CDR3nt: TGCAGCGTTGGTTCCACTGCCAGGGGGCGAGGTGAAAAACTGTTTTTT
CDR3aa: CSVGSTARGRGEKLFF

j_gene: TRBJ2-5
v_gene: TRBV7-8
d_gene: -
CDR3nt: TGTGCCAGCAGCCGCGGGACGGACCAAGAGACCCAGTACTTC
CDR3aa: CASSRGTDQETQYF

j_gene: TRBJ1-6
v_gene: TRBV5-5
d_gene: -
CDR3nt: TGTGCCAGCAGCTTGGTCCTTACAGAAGAATCACCCCTCCACTTT
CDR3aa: CASSLVLTEESPLHF

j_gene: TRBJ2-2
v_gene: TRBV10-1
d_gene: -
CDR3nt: TGCGCCAGCAGTGAGCCACCCGACAGATGCGACCCGGACACCGGGGAGCTGTTTTTT
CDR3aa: CASSEPPDRCDPDTGELFF

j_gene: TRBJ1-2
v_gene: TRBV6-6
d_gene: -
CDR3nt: TGTGCCAGCAGTCCCGGGATCGGGGTTGGTGGCTACACCTTC
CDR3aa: CASSPGIGVGGYTF

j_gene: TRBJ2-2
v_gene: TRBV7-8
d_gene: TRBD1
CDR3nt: TGTGCCAGCAGCCTTGGACAGGGGGCGACCGGGGAGCTGTTTTTT
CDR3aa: CASSLGQGATGELFF

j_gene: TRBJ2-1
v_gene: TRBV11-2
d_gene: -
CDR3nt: TGTGCCAGCAGCTTAGGTATTAATGAGCAGTTCTTC
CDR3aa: CASSLGINEQFF

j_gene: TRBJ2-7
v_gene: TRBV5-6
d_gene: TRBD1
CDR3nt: TGTGCCAGCAGCTTGAACAGGGGCTACGAGCAGTACTTC
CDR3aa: CASSLNRGYEQYF